Listed here are 19 T cell receptor beta chains from one sample, sequenced in a study of regulatory T cells in long-lasting Graves disease. Combining iRepertoire HTBI primers with Arm-PCR of CDR3 regions, the authors built TCR beta libraries. In TCRdb, the multiplex PCR reads were re-called with MiXCR into one record per CDR3 protein. The sample shows around 460,000 distinct CDR3 sequences, less than 15% of them seen only once. Sample time point: newly diagnosed GD, antithyroid drugs for less than 3 months. Researchers made the TCR library from RNA that was extracted from PBMCs. These same records also appear under a second study, on T cells in Graves' hyperthyroidism and ophthalmopathy.

Sequenced here: peripheral blood mononuclear cells (PBMCs), sampled at new diagnosis, from a patient treated with antithyroid drugs. These receptors all stem from a woman in her forties or fifties with Graves disease.

CDR3 DNA: TGCGCCAGCAGCCCCTCCGGGACAGACTATGGCTACACCTTC. Residues: CASSPSGTDYGYTF. The V call is TRBV10-1, the J call TRBJ1-2, with 7 bases aligning to TRBD1. CDR1 is WNHNN, CDR2 SYGVQD, per germline (reference sequence). The CDR3 contains 14 residues. V shed 6 bases, J shed 3 bases, and the junction held 7 bases outside the gene matches.

This chain connects TRBV5-5 to TRBJ2-5, with a possible D match to TRBD1 (5 bases). Deletions cut 2 bases from V and 1 base from J, with 15 bases between. The germline V gene has CDR1 SGHKS and CDR2 YYEKEE (reference sequence). CDR3 length: 16 amino acids. CDR3 DNA sequence: TGTGCCAGCAGCTTAATCCCTGGGGCTGGCCAAGAGACCCAGTACTTC. Protein product: CASSLIPGAGQETQYF.

The chain uses TRBV10-3 and TRBJ1-3; D is unclear. Germline V CDR1 and CDR2: ENHRY, SYGVKD. Trimming pared 7 bases from V and 0 bases from J, leaving 4 bases between. This CDR3 comprises 12 residues. CDR3 sequence (DNA): TGTGCCATCATGAGCTCTGGAAACACCATATATTTT. Translated: CAIMSSGNTIYF.

This clonotype was found many times. J is TRBJ2-7 and V is TRBV6-5; 7 nucleotides agree with TRBD2. The CDR3 extends over 15 amino acids. V was pared by 2 bases and J by 6 bases, with 10 bases of the junction left unmatched. CDR1 is MNHEY, CDR2 SVGAGI, per germline. The CDR3 region is CASSYDLGGRSEQYF. In DNA, the CDR3 is TGTGCCAGCAGTTACGATTTGGGCGGGAGAAGCGAGCAGTACTTC.

This clonotype was observed at least ten times. The chain is built from TRBV5-6 and TRBJ2-5; 8 bases are shared with TRBD1. Germline V gene sequence: CDR1 SGHDT, CDR2 YYEEEE. V lost 6 bases to trimming and J lost 2 bases; unmatched junction nucleotides: 6. CDR3 length: 14 amino acids. Here the CDR3 DNA reads TGTGCCAGCAAGCTCCAGGGGGCACAAGAGACCCAGTACTTC. Amino acid sequence: CASKLQGAQETQYF.

A few counts support this clonotype. No conserved phenylalanine or tryptophan is present at the end of the CDR3, so a read error is the likely explanation. The V and J genes are TRBV5-8 and TRBJ2-3; 11 bases align to TRBD2. From germline, CDR1 is SGHTS and CDR2 YDEGEE. This CDR3 has 15 residues. After removal of 4 bases from V and 5 bases from J, the junction contained 6 bases not matched to a gene. CDR3 sequence (DNA): TGTGCCAGCAGCCCGACTAGCGGGACCGGAGATACGCAGTATTTA. This translates into CASSPTSGTGDTQYL.

The rearrangement joins TRBV7-2 to TRBJ2-4; 7 bases map to TRBD2. With 5 bases clipped from V and 0 bases from J, the junction kept 7 bases outside the gene matches. CDR3 size: 16 residues. Germline values: CDR1 SGHTA, CDR2 FQGNSA. This chain's CDR3 is CASSRERGLAKNIQYF. The CDR3 DNA reads as TGTGCCAGCAGCCGTGAGCGGGGCCTAGCCAAAAACATTCAGTACTTC. Filled out from reference TRBV7-2 and TRBJ2-4, the complete variable domain reads GAGVSQSPSNKVTEKGKDVELRCDPISGHTALYWYRQSLGQGLEFLIYFQGNSAPDKSGLPSDRFSAERTGGSVSTLTIQRTQQEDSAVYLCASSRERGLAKNIQYFGAGTRLSVL.

This clonotype has a handful of counts. This chain links TRBV4-1 with TRBJ2-7; 11 bases agree with TRBD2. The CDR3 length is 18 residues. Germline V gene sequence: CDR1 MGHRA, CDR2 YSYEKL. The ends lost 2 bases at V and 4 bases at J; junction bases unmatched: 13. The CDR3 region is CASSQPQTSTSGSYEQYF. The CDR3 bases are TGCGCCAGCAGCCAACCCCAAACCTCCACTAGCGGGAGTTACGAGCAGTACTTC.

The chain uses TRBV10-3 and TRBJ2-1; TRBD2 agrees at 7 bases. The J segment lost 1 base and the V segment lost 4 bases, leaving 1 base of the junction unmatched. The CDR3 length is 14 residues. From germline, CDR1 is ENHRY and CDR2 SYGVKD. This CDR3 reads CAISAAGSYNEQFF. DNA for the CDR3: TGTGCCATCAGTGCAGCGGGGTCCTACAATGAGCAGTTCTTC.

The V gene is TRBV5-5, the J gene TRBJ2-2; 8 nucleotides line up with TRBD1. In germline, CDR1 is SGHKS, CDR2 YYEKEE (reference sequence). V shed 3 bases, J shed 2 bases, and the junction held 6 bases outside the gene matches. The CDR3 has 16 amino acids. The CDR3 loop is CASSSTGVVNTGELFF. CDR3 nucleotides: TGTGCCAGCAGCTCGACAGGGGTGGTTAACACCGGGGAGCTGTTTTTT.

Concerning this clonotype itself: A much larger clone lies one base from this, so it may be a read error. This chain links TRBV20-1 with TRBJ2-7; TRBD1 agrees at 7 bases. The CDR3 spans 14 residues. CDR1 is DFQATT, CDR2 SNEGSKA, per germline (reference sequence). The CDR3: CSTREPGQTYEQYF. The CDR3 coding sequence is TGCAGTACTAGAGAACCGGGACAGACCTACGAGCAGTACTTC.

This clonotype was observed at least ten times. The chain carries TRBV27 and TRBJ2-7; perhaps TRBD1 as D (5 bases). This CDR3 contains 13 residues. The germline V and J ends were trimmed by 7 bases and 1 base, with 11 bases remaining between them. Germline lookup yields CDR1 MNHEY and CDR2 SMNVEV (reference sequence). In DNA, the CDR3 is TGTGCCAGCAAACAAGACAGATCCTACGAGCAGTACTTC. It encodes CASKQDRSYEQYF.

This clonotype showed up many times. This chain links TRBV28 with TRBJ1-5; 9 bases fit TRBD1. Trimming cost V 6 bases and J 0 bases; bases outside gene matches: 6. The CDR3 contains 16 residues. From germline, CDR1 is MDHEN and CDR2 SYDVKM. CDR3 nucleotides: TGTGCCAGCAGCGGACAGGGGCAACCTAGCAATCAGCCCCAGCATTTT. Its protein product is CASSGQGQPSNQPQHF. The full variable domain, in which reference TRBV28 and TRBJ1-5 provide the parts outside the CDR3, is DVKVTQSSRYLVKRTGEKVFLECVQDMDHENMFWYRQDPGLGLRLIYFSYDVKMKEKGDIPEGYSVSREKKERFSLILESASTNQTSMYLCASSGQGQPSNQPQHFGDGTRLSIL.

This rearrangement joins TRBV24-1 to TRBJ2-1; D is tentatively TRBD1 or TRBD2 (5 bases each). Trimming pared 3 bases from V and 4 bases from J, leaving 24 bases between. Germline CDR1 and CDR2: KGHDR and SFDVKD. The CDR3 totals 19 residues. The CDR3: CATSDHQGVGVRGYNEQFF. In nucleotides, the CDR3 is TGTGCCACCAGTGATCACCAGGGTGTTGGAGTCCGCGGGTACAATGAGCAGTTCTTC.

This clonotype has a count of ten or more. The rearrangement joins TRBV2 to TRBJ1-5; D is uncertain. Between the trimmed V and J ends, which lost 4 bases and 7 bases, there was a span of 11 bases. Germline lookup yields CDR1 SNHLY and CDR2 FYNNEI. The CDR3 is 13 amino acids. In nucleotides, the CDR3 is TGTGCCAGCAGTGCTCCGGGAGGCCAGCCCCAGCATTTT. Translated, it gives CASSAPGGQPQHF.

This clonotype came up many times. The CDR3 is CASSPEAGGRVGDTQYF. CDR3 DNA: TGTGCCAGCAGTCCCGAAGCGGGAGGGAGGGTAGGAGATACGCAGTATTTT. The gene calls are TRBV6-1 and TRBJ2-3, with 10 positions matching TRBD2. The V and J ends lost 5 bases and 5 bases, in that order; junction bases with no gene match: 13. The CDR3 sequence is 17 residues long. Per germline, CDR1 MNHNS and CDR2 SASEGT.

DNA of the CDR3: TGTGCCACTACCTCCGGGACAGGGGGCCTAGGCCATAATCAGCCCCAGCATTTT. Protein product: CATTSGTGGLGHNQPQHF. This sequence joins TRBV6-1 and TRBJ1-5, with 12 bases fitting TRBD1. This CDR3 is 18 amino acids long. J lost 4 bases, V lost 10 bases, and 17 bases had no gene match. The germline V gene encodes CDR1 MNHNS and CDR2 SASEGT.

V gene TRBV7-9 combines with J gene TRBJ2-2; D is uncertain. The V end was cut by 6 bases, the J end by 4 bases, with 12 bases between. The length of the CDR3 is 14 residues. The V gene's germline CDR1 is SEHNR and CDR2 FQNEAQ (reference sequence). Here the CDR3 DNA reads TGTGCCAGCAGAAAGGGTCTTGGCACCGGGGAGCTGTTTTTT. Translated: CASRKGLGTGELFF.

This clonotype was found many times. This rearrangement joins TRBV7-9 to TRBJ1-2; D is ambiguous. Trimming left V 2 bases short and J 8 bases short, with 12 bases between. Germline CDR1 and CDR2: SEHNR and FQNEAQ (reference sequence). The CDR3 has 13 amino acids. The CDR3, as DNA: TGTGCCAGCAGCTTATCGTGGCAGGACGGCTACACCTTC. This sequence encodes CASSLSWQDGYTF.